One and the same sample provided the 27 T cell receptor beta chains below, sequenced in a study of cytotoxic CD8 clonotypes in ibrutinib-treated CLL. Sequenced by immunoSEQ multiplex PCR; TCRdb stores in-frame clones only, minus some. The table includes tens of thousands of clones, 75% to 95% detected once. Sequencing was performed on PBMCs, taken after 12 months of ibrutinib treatment. These receptors originate from a human donor with chronic lymphocytic leukemia.

V is TRBV11-3 and J is TRBJ1-3; possible D gene TRBD1, 5 bases. The germline V and J ends were trimmed by 5 bases and 0 bases, with 11 bases remaining between them. Germline V gene sequence: CDR1 SGHNT, CDR2 YENEEA. This CDR3 region has 15 residues. The CDR3 here is CASSVTDHSGNTIYF. CDR3 nucleotides: TGTGCCAGCAGCGTGACAGATCACTCTGGAAACACCATATATTTT.

The V gene is TRBV4-3, the J gene TRBJ1-5; tentatively, D is TRBD1 (6 bases). The germline V gene has CDR1 LGHNA and CDR2 YSLEER. The CDR3 covers 15 residues. V was clipped by 2 bases and J by 5 bases, with 13 bases between them. CDR3 sequence reads: CASSQIQQGDQPQHF. As DNA, the CDR3 is TGCGCCAGCAGCCAAATACAACAGGGCGATCAGCCCCAGCATTTT.

This chain joins TRBV19 and TRBJ2-5; tentatively, D is TRBD1 (5 bases). Trimming pared 5 bases from V and 5 bases from J, leaving 15 bases between. The CDR3 has 14 amino acids. CDR1 LNHDA and CDR2 SQIVND come from the germline V gene (reference sequence). CDR3 bases: TGTGCCAGTAGTTTGTCCAGGGTGGAGGAGACCCAGTACTTC. Its protein product is CASSLSRVEETQYF.

The chain links TRBV4-3 to TRBJ1-3, with D hard to call. In germline, CDR1 is LGHNA, CDR2 YSLEER. V was clipped by 0 bases and J by 6 bases, with 9 bases between them. There are 14 residues in the CDR3. The CDR3 DNA follows: TGCGCCAGCAGCCAAGACTTCGGGGTAAACACCATATATTTT. Translated, it gives CASSQDFGVNTIYF.

V is TRBV9 and J is TRBJ2-7, with TRBD2 as a possible D gene (6 bases). Germline V gene data show CDR1 as SGDLS and CDR2 as YYNGEE. The CDR3 totals 14 residues. The V gene lost 6 bases and the J gene lost 3 bases, with 16 bases spanning the gap. The CDR3 spells CASTEGPSDYEQYF. The CDR3 bases are TGTGCCAGCACCGAGGGGCCTAGCGACTACGAGCAGTACTTC.

The genes are TRBV7-9 and TRBJ2-3; 10 bases are a match to TRBD2. The CDR3 is made up of 14 amino acids. The V and J ends lost 1 base and 5 bases, in that order; junction bases with no gene match: 0. In germline, CDR1 is SEHNR, CDR2 FQNEAQ (reference sequence). CDR3: CASSLGLAGDTQYF. Written as DNA, the CDR3 is TGTGCCAGCAGCTTAGGACTAGCGGGAGATACGCAGTATTTT.

The chain links TRBV9 to TRBJ2-2, with D perhaps matching TRBD1 or TRBD2 (5 bases each). Looked up from germline, CDR1 is SGDLS and CDR2 is YYNGEE. This CDR3 is built from 13 residues. Trimming stripped 0 bases from V and 5 bases from J, with 5 bases between. CDR3 loop: CASSVGGTGELFF. The CDR3 bases are TGTGCCAGCAGCGTAGGGGGGACCGGGGAGCTGTTTTTT.

The chain couples TRBV11-3 to TRBJ1-1; 7 nucleotides agree with TRBD1. Germline V gene data show CDR1 as SGHNT and CDR2 as YENEEA. The CDR3 spans 14 residues. The V segment lost 5 bases and the J segment 6 bases; nucleotides outside the gene matches: 9. The CDR3 here is CASSLTGTVAEAFF. The DNA for the CDR3 is TGTGCCAGCAGCCTCACCGGGACAGTAGCTGAAGCTTTCTTT. Full variable domain (remainder filled in from reference TRBV11-3 and TRBJ1-1): EAGVVQSPRYKIIEKKQPVAFWCNPISGHNTLYWYLQNLGQGPELLIRYENEEAVDDSQLPKDRFSAERLKGVDSTLKIQPAELGDSAVYLCASSLTGTVAEAFFGQGTRLTVV.

The chain couples TRBV7-8 to TRBJ1-2; no clear D. The ends were cut back, 3 bases at V and 5 bases at J, with 16 bases in the middle. Per the germline V gene, CDR1 is SGHVS and CDR2 is FQNEAQ. This CDR3 spans 15 amino acids. The CDR3 is CASSFRSGGIYGYTF. As DNA, the CDR3 is TGTGCCAGCAGCTTCCGATCGGGTGGGATATATGGCTACACCTTC.

The V gene is TRBV29-1, the J gene TRBJ1-1; TRBD1 is a possible D gene (6 bases). Germline CDR1 is SQVTM and CDR2 is ANQGSEA. The CDR3 has 12 amino acids. V shed 4 bases and J shed 3 bases, with 9 bases lying between them. The CDR3 DNA reads as TGCAGCGTTGGCAGGGGCGACACTGAAGCTTTCTTT. Residues: CSVGRGDTEAFF.

The V call is TRBV5-8, the J call TRBJ2-7, with a possible D match to TRBD1 (6 bases). The length of the CDR3 is 17 residues. CDR1 is SGHTS and CDR2 is YDEGEE in the germline V gene. V was trimmed by 4 bases and J by 3 bases, leaving 23 bases between them. CDR3 coding DNA: TGTGCCAGCAGCCCCCAAGTCAATTCAGGGGTGAACTACGAGCAGTACTTC. Encoded protein: CASSPQVNSGVNYEQYF.

The V call is TRBV7-2, the J call TRBJ2-3, with TRBD2 matching over 8 bases. Trimming removed 3 bases from V and 4 bases from J; junction bases left unmatched: 3. Germline V gene lookup returns CDR1 SGHTA and CDR2 FQGNSA. This CDR3 is 14 amino acids long. The CDR3 region is CASSLGTRPDTQYF. CDR3 DNA sequence: TGTGCCAGCAGCTTGGGGACTAGGCCAGATACGCAGTATTTT.

This clone was recorded once. The V call is TRBV10-1, the J call TRBJ2-3, with 7 bases aligning to TRBD2. Germline-derived CDR1 and CDR2 are WNHNN and SYGVQD (reference sequence). V lost 6 bases to trimming and J lost 9 bases; unmatched junction nucleotides: 6. This CDR3 has 12 amino acids. In DNA, the CDR3 is TGCGCCAGCAGCGCCACAGCGGGAACGCAGTATTTT. This codes for CASSATAGTQYF.

This clone has a single count. J is TRBJ2-3 and V is TRBV5-4; 12 bases match TRBD2. Losses at the gene ends were 4 bases for V and 5 bases for J; bases not matched to a gene: 14. The CDR3 totals 18 residues. CDR1 SGHNT and CDR2 YYREEE come from the germline V gene (reference sequence). The CDR3 reads CASSETAPGLAGGDTQYF. In DNA, the CDR3 is TGTGCCAGCAGCGAAACCGCACCGGGACTAGCGGGTGGAGATACGCAGTATTTT.

The chain couples TRBV7-2 to TRBJ2-2; 10 bases agree with TRBD1. Germline loops: CDR1 SGHTA, CDR2 FQGNSA. Unmatched junction bases numbered 5, after V lost 6 bases and J lost 4 bases. This CDR3 region has 15 residues. The CDR3 spells CASSRQGAITGELFF. The CDR3 bases are TGTGCCAGCAGTAGACAGGGGGCTATCACCGGGGAGCTGTTTTTT.

The CDR3: CASSTTRDKSTDTQYF. The CDR3 DNA reads TGTGCCAGTAGTACCACCCGGGACAAGAGCACAGATACGCAGTATTTT. V gene TRBV19 combines with J gene TRBJ2-3; perhaps TRBD1 as D (6 bases). Germline values: CDR1 LNHDA, CDR2 SQIVND (reference sequence). The CDR3 has 16 amino acids. V lost 4 bases and J lost 0, with 14 bases in between.

V gene TRBV6-5 combines with J gene TRBJ1-2, with D perhaps TRBD1 (5 bases). CDR1 and CDR2 (germline): MNHEY, SVGAGI. The ends were cut back, 7 bases at V and 6 bases at J, with 15 bases in the middle. This CDR3 is built from 13 residues. CDR3 in DNA: TGTGCCAGCATGGGGGAAGGGAGGAATGGCTACACCTTC. This gives the protein CASMGEGRNGYTF.

This chain connects TRBV9 to TRBJ2-7; 9 nucleotides agree with TRBD2. In germline, CDR1 is SGDLS, CDR2 YYNGEE. J lost 3 bases, V lost 1 base, and 2 bases had no gene match. This CDR3 comprises 14 residues. Here the CDR3 DNA reads TGTGCCAGCAGCGTATCTAGCGGGGTCTACGAGCAGTACTTC. As protein: CASSVSSGVYEQYF.

This clone has only a few counts. CDR3 coding DNA: TGTGCCAGCTCCCTAAAGACGTATAGCAATCAGCCCCAGCATTTT. Protein sequence: CASSLKTYSNQPQHF. The chain links TRBV18 to TRBJ1-5, with D unresolved. V was cut by 6 bases and J by 0 bases, with 12 bases left in between. Per germline, CDR1 KGHSH and CDR2 LQKENI. This CDR3 has 15 residues.

This chain joins TRBV18 and TRBJ2-7, with a tentative D call TRBD1 (6 bases). CDR3 length equals 15 residues. The V gene lost 7 bases and the J gene lost 5 bases, with 21 bases spanning the gap. Looked up from germline, CDR1 is KGHSH and CDR2 is LQKENI. The CDR3 spells CASLMDISGADEQYF. As DNA, the CDR3 is TGTGCCAGCTTGATGGATATCTCAGGGGCCGACGAGCAGTACTTC.

Only one count was recorded for this clone. The CDR3 coding sequence is TGCGCCAGCAGCCAAGGCGGGGGGGACAGGGGCCGTCGGGATTATGGAAACACCATATATTTT. Its protein is CASSQGGGDRGRRDYGNTIYF. The chain combines TRBV4-1 with TRBJ1-3; TRBD1 agrees at 10 bases. The CDR3 spans 21 residues. With 1 base clipped from V and 3 bases from J, the junction kept 18 bases outside the gene matches. Germline V lookup: CDR1 MGHRA, CDR2 YSYEKL.

The V call is TRBV30, the J call TRBJ2-5, with D uncertain. V was cut by 0 bases and J by 4 bases, with 12 bases left in between. This CDR3 is 14 amino acids long. Germline V gene sequence: CDR1 GTSNPN, CDR2 SVGIG (reference sequence). The CDR3 is CAWSVAGVVETQYF. In DNA form, the CDR3 reads TGTGCCTGGAGTGTTGCAGGTGTAGTAGAGACCCAGTACTTC.

The V call is TRBV30, the J call TRBJ2-3; TRBD1 is a possible D gene (6 bases). CDR1 is GTSNPN and CDR2 is SVGIG in the germline V gene (reference sequence). V was trimmed by 4 bases and J by 5 bases, leaving 19 bases between them. CDR3 size: 15 residues. The CDR3 DNA is TGTGCCTGGAACCGCTTCGACAGGTGGGAAGATACGCAGTATTTT. As protein: CAWNRFDRWEDTQYF.

The sample holds one count of this clone. The chain carries TRBV2 and TRBJ2-7; 7 positions agree with TRBD1. With V trimmed by 5 bases and J by 3 bases, 7 bases remained unmatched. The germline gives CDR1 SNHLY, CDR2 FYNNEI. CDR3 length equals 14 residues. This CDR3 is CASSPGTESYEQYF. The CDR3 nucleotides are TGTGCCAGCAGTCCCGGGACAGAAAGCTACGAGCAGTACTTC.

The CDR3 loop is CAWRGGLAGANVLTF. In DNA form, the CDR3 reads TGTGCCTGGAGAGGGGGGTTAGCTGGGGCCAACGTCCTGACTTTC. The chain uses TRBV30 and TRBJ2-6; D possibly uses TRBD1 or TRBD2 (6 bases each). Germline assignment: CDR1 GTSNPN and CDR2 SVGIG (reference sequence). Trimming shortened V by 3 bases and J by 2 bases, and 11 bases separated the two germline ends. The CDR3 length is 15 residues.

V gene TRBV30 combines with J gene TRBJ1-4; the D is unclear. Germline V gene lookup returns CDR1 GTSNPN and CDR2 SVGIG (reference sequence). The germline V and J ends were trimmed by 1 base and 4 bases, with 10 bases remaining between them. This CDR3 comprises 14 residues. CDR3 residues: CAWSGVGFNEKLFF. Written as DNA, the CDR3 is TGTGCCTGGAGTGGGGTCGGGTTTAATGAAAAACTGTTTTTT.

This chain uses TRBV7-2 with TRBJ2-5; D uncertain. CDR1 SGHTA and CDR2 FQGNSA come from the germline V gene. The CDR3 has 15 residues. V lost 7 bases to trimming and J lost 1 base, with 16 bases between them. DNA of the CDR3: TGTGCCAGCACCGCCAGACACCGGCCCCAAGAGACCCAGTACTTC. This sequence encodes CASTARHRPQETQYF.